Below are 8 T cell receptor beta chains sequenced from a single sample in a study of blood T cell repertoires in COVID-19. The data were produced by immunoSEQ multiplex PCR, yet TCRdb's version contains in-frame clones alone and is incomplete. The table records approximately 190,000 clones, about 86% of them present only once. Sequenced input: peripheral blood. These TCRs come from a man under 40 with active or convalescent COVID-19.

This clone was recorded only once. The CDR3 loop is CASSWTTGNIQYF. The CDR3 DNA follows: TGCGCCAGCAGCTGGACGACAGGGAACATTCAGTACTTC. This chain links TRBV5-1 with TRBJ2-4; the match to TRBD1 covers 7 bases. The J segment lost 7 bases and the V segment lost 3 bases, leaving 4 bases of the junction unmatched. The germline CDR1 and CDR2 sequences are SGHRS and YFSETQ. This CDR3 contains 13 residues.

The chain recombines TRBV15 with TRBJ2-7; maybe TRBD1 (6 bases). CDR3 length: 16 amino acids. The germline V gene has CDR1 LNHNV and CDR2 YYDKDF (reference sequence). V was pared by 0 bases and J by 3 bases, with 15 bases between. The CDR3 is CATSRDLDSFYYEQYV. In nucleotides, the CDR3 is TGTGCCACCAGCAGAGATCTGGACAGCTTTTACTACGAGCAGTACGTC.

This chain uses TRBV2 with TRBJ1-1; 7 positions match TRBD1. Germline CDR1 is SNHLY and CDR2 is FYNNEI. Unmatched junction bases numbered 15, after V lost 7 bases and J lost 7 bases. The CDR3 covers 15 residues. The CDR3 DNA sequence: TGTGCCAGCAACCAGGGGGGAAGAAGAACGAGTGAAGCTTTCTTT. As protein: CASNQGGRRTSEAFF. Full variable domain (remainder filled in from reference TRBV2 and TRBJ1-1): EPEVTQTPSHQVTQMGQEVILRCVPISNHLYFYWYRQILGQKVEFLVSFYNNEISEKSEIFDDQFSVERPDGSNFTLKIRSTKLEDSAMYFCASNQGGRRTSEAFFGQGTRLTVV.

The chain couples TRBV5-1 to TRBJ2-1; D might be TRBD2 (6 bases). Per the germline V gene, CDR1 is SGHRS and CDR2 is YFSETQ. This CDR3 region has 14 residues. V was trimmed by 2 bases and J by 3 bases, leaving 9 bases between them. The CDR3 region is CASSLGGYYNEQFF. The DNA for the CDR3 is TGCGCCAGCAGCTTAGGAGGGTACTACAATGAGCAGTTCTTC.

This clone showed up just a few times. The chain uses TRBV2 and TRBJ1-1; 7 bases match TRBD1. From germline, CDR1 is SNHLY and CDR2 FYNNEI. This CDR3 spans 13 amino acids. J gave up 6 bases and V 2 bases, and 3 bases lay outside the gene matches. The CDR3 region has the DNA TGTGCCAGCAGTGAACACAGGGGAGCTGAAGCTTTCTTT. Amino acid sequence: CASSEHRGAEAFF.

The chain links TRBV19 to TRBJ2-4; 7 bases agree with TRBD2. Germline V gene data show CDR1 as LNHDA and CDR2 as SQIVND (reference sequence). The CDR3 loop spans 15 amino acids. Trimming removed 7 bases from V and 7 bases from J; junction bases left unmatched: 13. The CDR3 coding sequence is TGTGCCAGTAATATCTGGGGCGCGGGGGAGAACATTCAGTACTTC. It encodes CASNIWGAGENIQYF.

This sequence joins TRBV7-9 and TRBJ2-7, with D perhaps matching TRBD2 (6 bases). V was clipped by 3 bases and J by 3 bases, with 18 bases between them. The CDR3 runs 16 residues. Per the germline V gene, CDR1 is SEHNR and CDR2 is FQNEAQ (reference sequence). CDR3 sequence (DNA): TGTGCCAGCAGCTTGGGGAGGAGGGGAGCTTTCTACGAGCAGTACTTC. Residues: CASSLGRRGAFYEQYF.

This sequence joins TRBV7-2 and TRBJ2-2; 11 bases are a match to TRBD2. Germline values: CDR1 SGHTA, CDR2 FQGNSA. The CDR3 consists of 15 residues. Germline trimming cut 5 bases from V and 5 bases from J; bases unmatched to any gene: 4. CDR3 amino acids: CASSPGTSGTGELFF. The CDR3 DNA sequence: TGTGCCAGCAGCCCGGGGACTAGCGGTACCGGGGAGCTGTTTTTT.